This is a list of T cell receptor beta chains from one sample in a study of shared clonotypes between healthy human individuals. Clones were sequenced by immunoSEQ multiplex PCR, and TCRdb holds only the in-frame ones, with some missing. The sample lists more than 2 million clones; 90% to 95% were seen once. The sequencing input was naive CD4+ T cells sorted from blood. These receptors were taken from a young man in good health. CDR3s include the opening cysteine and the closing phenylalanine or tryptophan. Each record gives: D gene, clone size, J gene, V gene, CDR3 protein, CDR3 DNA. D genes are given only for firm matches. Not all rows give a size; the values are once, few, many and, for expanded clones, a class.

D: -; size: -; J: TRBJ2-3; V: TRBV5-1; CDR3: CASSLSYLADTQYF; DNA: TGCGCCAGCAGCTTGTCTTATCTGGCAGATACGCAGTATTTT
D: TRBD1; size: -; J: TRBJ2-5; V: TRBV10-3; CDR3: CAISQGAGETQYF; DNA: TGTGCCATCTCACAGGGGGCGGGGGAGACCCAGTACTTC
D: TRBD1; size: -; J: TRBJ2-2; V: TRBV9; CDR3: CASSARDSNTGELFF; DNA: TGTGCCAGCAGCGCCCGGGACAGCAACACCGGGGAGCTGTTTTTT
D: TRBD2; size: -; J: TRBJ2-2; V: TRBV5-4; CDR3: CASSLFSGINTGELFF; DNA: TGTGCCAGCAGCTTGTTTAGCGGGATTAACACCGGGGAGCTGTTTTTT
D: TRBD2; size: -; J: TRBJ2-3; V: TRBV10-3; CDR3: CAISVREGTDTQYF; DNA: TGTGCCATCAGTGTGCGGGAGGGAACAGATACGCAGTATTTT
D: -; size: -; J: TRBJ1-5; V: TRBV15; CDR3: CATSRDRGNQPQHF; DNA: TGTGCCACCAGCAGAGATCGAGGGAATCAGCCCCAGCATTTT
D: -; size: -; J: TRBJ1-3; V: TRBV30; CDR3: CAWRGDIRNTIYF; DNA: TGTGCCTGGAGGGGAGATATACGAAACACCATATATTTT
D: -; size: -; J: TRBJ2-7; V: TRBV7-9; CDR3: CASSLGPGDEQYF; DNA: TGTGCCAGCAGCTTAGGCCCAGGTGACGAGCAGTACTTC
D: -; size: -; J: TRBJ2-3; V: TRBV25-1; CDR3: CASSEILASTDTQYF; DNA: TGTGCCAGCAGTGAGATTCTAGCGAGCACAGATACGCAGTATTTT
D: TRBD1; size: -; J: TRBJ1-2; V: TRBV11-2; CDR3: CASSPREGRDSYYGYTF; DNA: TGTGCCAGCAGCCCCAGGGAGGGTAGGGACAGCTACTATGGCTACACCTTC
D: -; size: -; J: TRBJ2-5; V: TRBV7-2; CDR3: CASSLGAGIQETQYF; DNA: TGTGCCAGCAGCTTAGGGGCGGGGATCCAAGAGACCCAGTACTTC
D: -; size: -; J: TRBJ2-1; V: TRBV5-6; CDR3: CASLNPYNEQFF; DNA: TGTGCCAGCTTAAACCCCTACAATGAGCAGTTCTTC
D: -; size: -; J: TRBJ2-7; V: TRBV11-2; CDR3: CASRPEIALYEQYF; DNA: TGTGCCAGCAGACCAGAGATAGCCCTGTACGAGCAGTACTTC
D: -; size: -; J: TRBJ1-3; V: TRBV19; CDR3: CASTRGAGNTIYF; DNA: TGTGCCAGTACACGGGGAGCTGGAAACACCATATATTTT
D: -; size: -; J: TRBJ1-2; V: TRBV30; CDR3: CAWSFGDSMYGYTF; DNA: TGTGCCTGGAGTTTCGGGGACTCGATGTATGGCTACACCTTC
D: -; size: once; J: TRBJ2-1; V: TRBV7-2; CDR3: CASSPFRLTLREQFF; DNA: TGTGCCAGCAGCCCCTTCCGCCTAACCCTCAGGGAGCAGTTCTTC
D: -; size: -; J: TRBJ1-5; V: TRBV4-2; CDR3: CASSKLQGEGQPQHF; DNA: TGTGCCAGCAGCAAACTACAGGGCGAAGGGCAGCCCCAGCATTTT
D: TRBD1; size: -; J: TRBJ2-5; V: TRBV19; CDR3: CASSTAVRQGQETQYF; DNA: TGTGCCAGTAGTACTGCCGTAAGACAGGGTCAAGAGACCCAGTACTTC
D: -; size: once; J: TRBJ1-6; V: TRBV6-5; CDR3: CASSGTGNSPLHF; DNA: TGTGCCAGTTCCGGGACGGGGAATTCACCCCTCCACTTT
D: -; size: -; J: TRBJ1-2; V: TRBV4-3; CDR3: CASSQGGAGYGYTF; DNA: TGCGCCAGCAGCCAAGGAGGCGCAGGCTATGGCTACACCTTC
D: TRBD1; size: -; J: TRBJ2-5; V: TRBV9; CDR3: CASSGTGAPHF; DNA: TGTGCCAGCAGCGGAACAGGGGCCCCTCACTTC
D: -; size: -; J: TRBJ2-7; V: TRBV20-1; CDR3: CSAGTPYEQYF; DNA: TGCAGTGCCGGGACCCCGTACGAGCAGTACTTC
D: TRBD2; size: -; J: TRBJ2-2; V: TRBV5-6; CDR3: CASSIRTSGTNTGELFF; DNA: TGTGCCAGCAGCATACGGACTAGCGGGACGAACACCGGGGAGCTGTTTTTT
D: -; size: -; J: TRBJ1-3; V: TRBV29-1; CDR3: CSVGQDTGNTIYF; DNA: TGCAGCGTTGGACAGGACACTGGAAACACCATATATTTT
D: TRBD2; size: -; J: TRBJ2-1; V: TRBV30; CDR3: CAWSTRPGLAGGEQFF; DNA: TGTGCCTGGAGTACCAGGCCGGGACTAGCCGGGGGGGAGCAGTTCTTC
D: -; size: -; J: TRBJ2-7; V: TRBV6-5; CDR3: CASRTPVSYEQYF; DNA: TGTGCCAGCCGTACCCCGGTCTCCTACGAGCAGTACTTC
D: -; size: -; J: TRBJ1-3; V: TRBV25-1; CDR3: CASSEWKGSGNTIYF; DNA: TGTGCCAGCAGTGAATGGAAGGGCTCTGGAAACACCATATATTTT
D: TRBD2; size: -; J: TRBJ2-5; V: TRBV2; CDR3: CASSQTGGETQYF; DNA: TGTGCCAGCAGTCAGACGGGGGGGGAGACCCAGTACTTC
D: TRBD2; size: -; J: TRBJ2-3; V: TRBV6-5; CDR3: CASSYGLAGGIGTQYF; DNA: TGTGCCAGCAGTTACGGACTAGCGGGAGGGATCGGTACGCAGTATTTT
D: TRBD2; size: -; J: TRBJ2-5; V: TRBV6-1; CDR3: CASSALLAGGWEETQYF; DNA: TGTGCCAGCAGTGCTCTACTAGCGGGAGGGTGGGAAGAGACCCAGTACTTC
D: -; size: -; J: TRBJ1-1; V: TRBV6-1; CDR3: CASTLLHGAEAFF; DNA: TGTGCCAGCACCTTACTACACGGGGCGGAAGCTTTCTTT
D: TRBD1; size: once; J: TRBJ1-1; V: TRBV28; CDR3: CATDRVSTEAFF; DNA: TGTGCCACTGACAGGGTTAGTACTGAAGCTTTCTTT
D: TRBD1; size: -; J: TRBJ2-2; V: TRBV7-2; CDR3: CASSYTTGVLSGELFF; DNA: TGTGCCAGCAGCTATACCACAGGGGTCCTATCCGGGGAGCTGTTTTTT
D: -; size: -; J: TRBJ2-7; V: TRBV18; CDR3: CASSPVSGHSYEQYF; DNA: TGTGCCAGCTCACCGGTGTCAGGGCACTCCTACGAGCAGTACTTC
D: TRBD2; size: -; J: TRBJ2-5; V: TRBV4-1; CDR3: CASSQQRGGGETQYF; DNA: TGCGCCAGCAGCCAACAGCGGGGGGGCGGAGAGACCCAGTACTTC
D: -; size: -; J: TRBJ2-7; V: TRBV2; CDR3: CASSGQGVHYEQYF; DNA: TGTGCCAGCAGCGGCCAAGGCGTCCACTACGAGCAGTACTTC
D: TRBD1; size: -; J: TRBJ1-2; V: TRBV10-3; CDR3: CAISRTGGSYGYTF; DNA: TGTGCCATCAGTAGAACAGGGGGCTCCTATGGCTACACCTTC
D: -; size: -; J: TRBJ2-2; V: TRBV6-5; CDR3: CASSLEAGRTGELFF; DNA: TGTGCCAGCAGTTTAGAGGCGGGGCGAACCGGGGAGCTGTTTTTT
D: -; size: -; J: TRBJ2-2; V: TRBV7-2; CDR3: CASSQTSTGELFF; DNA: TGTGCCAGCAGCCAGACTAGCACCGGGGAGCTGTTTTTT
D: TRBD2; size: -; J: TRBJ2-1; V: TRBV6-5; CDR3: CASSVGLAGLDEQFF; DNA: TGTGCCAGCAGCGTAGGACTAGCGGGGTTGGATGAGCAGTTCTTC
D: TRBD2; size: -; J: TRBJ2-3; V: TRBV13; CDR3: CASSLSGGQMTQYF; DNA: TGTGCCAGCAGCTTAAGCGGGGGGCAGATGACGCAGTATTTT
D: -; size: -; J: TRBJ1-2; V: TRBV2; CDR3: CASSREEANYGYTF; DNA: TGTGCCAGCAGTAGAGAGGAGGCTAACTATGGCTACACCTTC
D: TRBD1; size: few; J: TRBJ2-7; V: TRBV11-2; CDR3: CASSLLGQGARNEQYF; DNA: TGTGCCAGCAGCTTACTCGGACAGGGGGCGAGAAACGAGCAGTACTTC
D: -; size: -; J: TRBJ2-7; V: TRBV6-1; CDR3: CASRRHRGADYEQYF; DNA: TGTGCCAGCAGAAGACATAGGGGGGCGGACTACGAGCAGTACTTC
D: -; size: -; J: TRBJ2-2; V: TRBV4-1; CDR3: CASSQESLANTGELFF; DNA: TGCGCCAGCAGCCAAGAGTCTCTCGCGAACACCGGGGAGCTGTTTTTT
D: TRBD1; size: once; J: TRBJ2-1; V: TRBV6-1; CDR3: CASRVENRGHEQFF; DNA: TGTGCCAGCAGGGTCGAGAACAGGGGCCATGAGCAGTTCTTC
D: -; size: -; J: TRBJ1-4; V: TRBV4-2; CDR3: CASSQDWDVGISNEKLFF; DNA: TGTGCCAGCAGCCAAGATTGGGACGTGGGAATTTCTAATGAAAAACTGTTTTTT
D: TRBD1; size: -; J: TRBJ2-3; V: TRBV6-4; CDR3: CASSRDRASTDTQYF; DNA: TGTGCCAGCAGTCGTGACAGGGCTAGCACAGATACGCAGTATTTT
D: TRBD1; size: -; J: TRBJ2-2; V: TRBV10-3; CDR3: CAISTGDTGELFF; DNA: TGTGCCATCAGCACAGGGGACACCGGGGAGCTGTTTTTT
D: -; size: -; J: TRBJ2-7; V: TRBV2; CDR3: CASSDLEGYTYEQYF; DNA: TGTGCCAGCAGTGATCTGGAGGGGTACACCTACGAGCAGTACTTC
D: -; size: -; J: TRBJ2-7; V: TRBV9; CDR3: CASSPRTQLNEQYF; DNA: TGTGCCAGCAGCCCCCGGACACAACTCAACGAGCAGTACTTC
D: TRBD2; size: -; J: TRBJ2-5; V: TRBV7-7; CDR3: CASSRNLAGVGETQYF; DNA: TGTGCTAGCAGCAGAAACCTAGCGGGAGTCGGGGAGACCCAGTACTTC
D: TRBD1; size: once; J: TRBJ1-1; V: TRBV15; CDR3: CATSKGTGGTEAFF; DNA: TGTGCCACCAGCAAAGGTACAGGGGGCACTGAAGCTTTCTTT
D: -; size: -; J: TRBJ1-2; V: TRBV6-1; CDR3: CASSEAPGFRGYTF; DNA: TGTGCCAGCAGTGAAGCACCGGGATTTCGGGGCTACACCTTC
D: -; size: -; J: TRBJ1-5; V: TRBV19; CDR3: CASSMPRLYQPQHF; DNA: TGTGCCAGTAGTATGCCCCGGCTCTATCAGCCCCAGCATTTT
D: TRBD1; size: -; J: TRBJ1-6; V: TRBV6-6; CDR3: CASSQTGGNSPLHF; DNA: TGTGCCAGCAGCCAGACAGGGGGAAATTCACCCCTCCACTTT
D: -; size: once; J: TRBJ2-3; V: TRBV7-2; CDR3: CASSLAIASDTQYF; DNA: TGTGCCAGCAGCTTAGCGATTGCGTCAGATACGCAGTATTTT
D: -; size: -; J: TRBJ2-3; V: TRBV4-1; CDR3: CASSQAGALGTDTQYF; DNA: TGCGCCAGCAGCCAAGCAGGGGCCCTTGGCACAGATACGCAGTATTTT